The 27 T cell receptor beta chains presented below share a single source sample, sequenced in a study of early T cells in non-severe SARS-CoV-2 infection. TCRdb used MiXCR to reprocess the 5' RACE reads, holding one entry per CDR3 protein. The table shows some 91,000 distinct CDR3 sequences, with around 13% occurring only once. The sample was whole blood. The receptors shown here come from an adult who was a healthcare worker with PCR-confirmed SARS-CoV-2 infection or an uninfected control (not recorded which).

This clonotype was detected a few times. CDR3 loop: CASSWGTGYAETQYF. For the CDR3, the DNA is TGTGCCAGCAGTTGGGGGACAGGGTATGCGGAGACCCAGTACTTC. V usage is TRBV6-4 and J usage is TRBJ2-5; 9 positions match TRBD1. The V gene end was trimmed by 5 bases and the J gene end by 5 bases; junction bases not matched to a gene: 9. In germline, CDR1 is MRHNA, CDR2 SNTAGT. The CDR3 has 15 amino acids.

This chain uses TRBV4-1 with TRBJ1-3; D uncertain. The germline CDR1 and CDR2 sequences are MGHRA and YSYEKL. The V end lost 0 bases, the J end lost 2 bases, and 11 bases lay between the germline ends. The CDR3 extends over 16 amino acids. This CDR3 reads CASSQDPAGTGNTIYF. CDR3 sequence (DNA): TGCGCCAGCAGCCAAGATCCCGCAGGTACTGGAAACACCATATATTTT.

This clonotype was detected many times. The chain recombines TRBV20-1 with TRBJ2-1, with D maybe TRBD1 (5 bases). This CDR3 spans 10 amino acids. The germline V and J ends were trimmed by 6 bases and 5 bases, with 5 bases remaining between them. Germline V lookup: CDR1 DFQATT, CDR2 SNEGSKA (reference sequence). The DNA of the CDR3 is TGCAGTGCGACAGACAATGAGCAGTTCTTC. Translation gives CSATDNEQFF.

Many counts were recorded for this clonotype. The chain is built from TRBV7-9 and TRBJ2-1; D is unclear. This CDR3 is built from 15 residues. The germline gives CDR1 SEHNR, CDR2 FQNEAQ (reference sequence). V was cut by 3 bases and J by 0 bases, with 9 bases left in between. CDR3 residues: CASSLTQTSYNEQFF. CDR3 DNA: TGTGCCAGCAGCTTGACGCAGACCTCCTACAATGAGCAGTTCTTC.

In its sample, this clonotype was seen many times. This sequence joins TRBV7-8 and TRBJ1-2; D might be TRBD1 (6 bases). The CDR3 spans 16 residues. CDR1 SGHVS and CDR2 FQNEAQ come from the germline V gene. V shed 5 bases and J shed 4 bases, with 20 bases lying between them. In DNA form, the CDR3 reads TGTGCCAGCAGCCTCAGAGTGGGGGGCGCTGGCTATGGCTACACCTTC. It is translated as CASSLRVGGAGYGYTF.

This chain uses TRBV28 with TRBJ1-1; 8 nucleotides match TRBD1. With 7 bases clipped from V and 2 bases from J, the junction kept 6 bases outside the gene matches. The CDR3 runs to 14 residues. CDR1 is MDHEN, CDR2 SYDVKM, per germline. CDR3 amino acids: CASKKQGGNTEAFF. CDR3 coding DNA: TGTGCCAGCAAAAAACAGGGGGGAAACACTGAAGCTTTCTTT. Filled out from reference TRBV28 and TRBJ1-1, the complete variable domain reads DVKVTQSSRYLVKRTGEKVFLECVQDMDHENMFWYRQDPGLGLRLIYFSYDVKMKEKGDIPEGYSVSREKKERFSLILESASTNQTSMYLCASKKQGGNTEAFFGQGTRLTVV.

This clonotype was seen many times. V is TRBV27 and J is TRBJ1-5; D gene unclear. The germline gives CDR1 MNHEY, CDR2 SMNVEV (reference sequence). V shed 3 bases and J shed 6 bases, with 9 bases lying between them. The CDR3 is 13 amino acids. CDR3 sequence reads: CASSLGGSQPQHF. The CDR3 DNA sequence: TGTGCCAGCAGTTTGGGCGGGAGTCAGCCCCAGCATTTT.

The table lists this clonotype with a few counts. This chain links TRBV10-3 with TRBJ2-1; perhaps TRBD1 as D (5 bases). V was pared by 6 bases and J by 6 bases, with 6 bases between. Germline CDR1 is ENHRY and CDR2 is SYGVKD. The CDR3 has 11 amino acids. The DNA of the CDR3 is TGTGCCATCAGAGGGGCCAATGAGCAGTTCTTC. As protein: CAIRGANEQFF.

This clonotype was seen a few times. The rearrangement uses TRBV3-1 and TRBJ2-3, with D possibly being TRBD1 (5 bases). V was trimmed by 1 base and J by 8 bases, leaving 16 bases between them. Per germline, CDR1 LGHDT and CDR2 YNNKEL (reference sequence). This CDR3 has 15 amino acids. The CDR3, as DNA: TGTGCCAGCAGCCAAGGTCTGATAGGGGCCGGTACGCAGTATTTT. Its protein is CASSQGLIGAGTQYF.

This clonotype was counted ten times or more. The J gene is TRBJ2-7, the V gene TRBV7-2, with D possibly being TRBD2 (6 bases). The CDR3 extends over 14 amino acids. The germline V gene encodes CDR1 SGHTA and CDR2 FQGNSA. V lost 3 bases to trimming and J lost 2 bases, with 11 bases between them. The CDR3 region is CASSFGPGAYEQYF. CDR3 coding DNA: TGTGCCAGCAGCTTCGGCCCGGGGGCCTACGAGCAGTACTTC.

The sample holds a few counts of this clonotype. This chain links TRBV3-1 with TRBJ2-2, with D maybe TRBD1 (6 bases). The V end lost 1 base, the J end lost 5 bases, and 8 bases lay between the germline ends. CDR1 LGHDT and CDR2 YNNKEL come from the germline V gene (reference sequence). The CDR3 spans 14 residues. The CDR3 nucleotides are TGTGCCAGCAGCCAAGGAGGGGGTACCGGGGAGCTGTTTTTT. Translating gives CASSQGGGTGELFF.

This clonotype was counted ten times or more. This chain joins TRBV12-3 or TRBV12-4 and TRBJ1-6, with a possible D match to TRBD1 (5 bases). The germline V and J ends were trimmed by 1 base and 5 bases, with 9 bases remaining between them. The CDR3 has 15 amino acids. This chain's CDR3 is CASSLGGPDNSPLHF. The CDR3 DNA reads TGTGCCAGCAGTTTAGGGGGACCGGATAATTCACCCCTCCACTTT.

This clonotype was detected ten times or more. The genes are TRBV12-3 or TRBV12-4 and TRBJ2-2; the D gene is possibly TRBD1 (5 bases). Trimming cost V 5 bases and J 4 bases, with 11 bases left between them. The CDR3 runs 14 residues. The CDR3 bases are TGTGCCAGCAGTAATGCAGGGATCACCGGGGAGCTGTTTTTT. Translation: CASSNAGITGELFF.

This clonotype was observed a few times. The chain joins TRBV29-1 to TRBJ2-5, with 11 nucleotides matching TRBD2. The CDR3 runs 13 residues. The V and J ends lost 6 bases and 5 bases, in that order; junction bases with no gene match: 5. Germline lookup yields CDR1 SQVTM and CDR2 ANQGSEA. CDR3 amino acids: CSVVAGGLETQYF. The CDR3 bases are TGCAGCGTGGTAGCGGGGGGGCTGGAGACCCAGTACTTC.

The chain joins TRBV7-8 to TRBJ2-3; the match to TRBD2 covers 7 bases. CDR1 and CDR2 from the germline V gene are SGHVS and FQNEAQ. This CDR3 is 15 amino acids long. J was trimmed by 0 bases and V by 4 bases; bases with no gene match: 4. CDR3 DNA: TGTGCCAGCAGCTATATGGGGGGGAGCACAGATACGCAGTATTTT. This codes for CASSYMGGSTDTQYF.

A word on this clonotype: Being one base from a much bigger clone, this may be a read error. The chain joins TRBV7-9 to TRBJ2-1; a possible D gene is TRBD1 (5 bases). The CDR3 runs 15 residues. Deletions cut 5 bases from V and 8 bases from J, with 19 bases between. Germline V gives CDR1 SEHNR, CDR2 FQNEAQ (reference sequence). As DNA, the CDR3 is TGTGCCAGCAGCCTTACGTGGGGCGTCGTAGATGAGCAGTTCTTC. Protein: CASSLTWGVVDEQFF.

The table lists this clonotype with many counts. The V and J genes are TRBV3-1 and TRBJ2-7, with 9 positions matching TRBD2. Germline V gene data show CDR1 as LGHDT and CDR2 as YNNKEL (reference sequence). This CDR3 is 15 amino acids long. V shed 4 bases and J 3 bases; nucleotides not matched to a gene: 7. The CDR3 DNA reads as TGTGCCAGCAGCCCCCGTAGCGGGGGTTACTACGAGCAGTACTTC. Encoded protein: CASSPRSGGYYEQYF.

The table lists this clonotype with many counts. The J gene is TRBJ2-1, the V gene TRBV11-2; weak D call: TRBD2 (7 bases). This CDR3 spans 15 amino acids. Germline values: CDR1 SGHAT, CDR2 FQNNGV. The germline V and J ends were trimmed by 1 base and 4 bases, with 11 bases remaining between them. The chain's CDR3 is CASSLGAGAYNEQFF. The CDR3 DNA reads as TGTGCCAGCAGCTTAGGGGCGGGGGCGTACAATGAGCAGTTCTTC.

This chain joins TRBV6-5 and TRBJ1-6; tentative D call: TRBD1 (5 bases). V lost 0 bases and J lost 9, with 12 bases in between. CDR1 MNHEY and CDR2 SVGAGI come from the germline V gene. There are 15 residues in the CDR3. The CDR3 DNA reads TGTGCCAGCAGTTACTCGGGGACTGGGGTTTCACCCCTCCACTTT. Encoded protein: CASSYSGTGVSPLHF.

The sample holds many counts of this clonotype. CDR3 bases: TGCGCCAGCAGCTTGGACAGTCATCAGCCCCAGCATTTT. Its protein product is CASSLDSHQPQHF. V gene TRBV5-1 combines with J gene TRBJ1-5; no definite D call. This CDR3 spans 13 amino acids. Trimming took off 0 bases at V and 5 bases at J, with 6 bases between the two ends. Germline lookup yields CDR1 SGHRS and CDR2 YFSETQ.

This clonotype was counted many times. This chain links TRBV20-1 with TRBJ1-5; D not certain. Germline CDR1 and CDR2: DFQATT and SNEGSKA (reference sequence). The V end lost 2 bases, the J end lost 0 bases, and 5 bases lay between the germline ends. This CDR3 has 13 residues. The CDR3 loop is CSARRNSNQPQHF. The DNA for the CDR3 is TGCAGTGCTAGAAGAAATAGCAATCAGCCCCAGCATTTT.

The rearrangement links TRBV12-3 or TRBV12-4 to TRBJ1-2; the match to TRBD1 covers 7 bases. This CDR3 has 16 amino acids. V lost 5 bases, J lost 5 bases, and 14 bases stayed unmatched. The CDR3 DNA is TGTGCCAGCAGTCCCGCCCACAGGGGTGTAGGGTATGGCTACACCTTC. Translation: CASSPAHRGVGYGYTF.

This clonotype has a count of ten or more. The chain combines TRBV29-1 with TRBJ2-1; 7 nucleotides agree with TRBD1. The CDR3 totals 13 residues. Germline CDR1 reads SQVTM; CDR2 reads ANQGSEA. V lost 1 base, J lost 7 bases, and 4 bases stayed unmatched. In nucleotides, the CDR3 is TGCAGCGTTGAAGGGTCAGGGGGAAATGAGCAGTTCTTC. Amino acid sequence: CSVEGSGGNEQFF.

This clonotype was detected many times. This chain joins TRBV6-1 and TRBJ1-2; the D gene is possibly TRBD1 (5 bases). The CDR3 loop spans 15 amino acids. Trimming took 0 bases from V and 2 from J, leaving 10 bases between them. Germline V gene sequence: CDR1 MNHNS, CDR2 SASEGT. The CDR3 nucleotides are TGTGCCAGCAGTGAAGCTGGGGCAGGGAACTATGGCTACACCTTC. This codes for CASSEAGAGNYGYTF.

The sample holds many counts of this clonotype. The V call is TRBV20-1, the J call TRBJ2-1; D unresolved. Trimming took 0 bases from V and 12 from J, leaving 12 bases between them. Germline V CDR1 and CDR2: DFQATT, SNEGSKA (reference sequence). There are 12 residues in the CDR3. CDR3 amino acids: CSARETVGAQFF. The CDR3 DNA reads TGCAGTGCTAGAGAGACGGTGGGCGCGCAGTTCTTC.

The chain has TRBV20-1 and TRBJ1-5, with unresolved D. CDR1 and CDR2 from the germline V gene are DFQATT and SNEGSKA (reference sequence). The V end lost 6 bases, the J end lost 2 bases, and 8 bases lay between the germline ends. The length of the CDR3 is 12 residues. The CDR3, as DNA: TGCAGTGCCCCCGGGGGCAATCAGCCCCAGCATTTT. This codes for CSAPGGNQPQHF.

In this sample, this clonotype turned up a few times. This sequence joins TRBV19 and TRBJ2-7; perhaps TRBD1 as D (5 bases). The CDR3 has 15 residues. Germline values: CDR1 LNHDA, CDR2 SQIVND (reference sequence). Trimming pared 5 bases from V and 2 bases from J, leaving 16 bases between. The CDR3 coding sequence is TGTGCCAGTAGTTCCCGGACATCAGCACCCTACGAGCAGTACTTC. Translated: CASSSRTSAPYEQYF.